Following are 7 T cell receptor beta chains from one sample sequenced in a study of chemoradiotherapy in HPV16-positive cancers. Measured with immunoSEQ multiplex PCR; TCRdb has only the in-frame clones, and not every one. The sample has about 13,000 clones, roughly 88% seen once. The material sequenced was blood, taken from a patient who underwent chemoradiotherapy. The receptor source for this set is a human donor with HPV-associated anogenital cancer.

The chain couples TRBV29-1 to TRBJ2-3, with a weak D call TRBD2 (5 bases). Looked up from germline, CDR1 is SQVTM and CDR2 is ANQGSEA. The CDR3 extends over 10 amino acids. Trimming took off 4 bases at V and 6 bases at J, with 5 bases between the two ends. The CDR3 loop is CSVGEDTQYF. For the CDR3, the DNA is TGCAGCGTTGGGGAGGATACGCAGTATTTT.

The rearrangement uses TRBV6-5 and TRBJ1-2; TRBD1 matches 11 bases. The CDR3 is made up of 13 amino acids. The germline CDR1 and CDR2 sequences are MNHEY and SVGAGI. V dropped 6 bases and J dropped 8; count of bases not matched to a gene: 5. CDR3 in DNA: TGTGCCAGCAGCTCGGACAGGGGGCTCGGCTACACCTTC. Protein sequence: CASSSDRGLGYTF.

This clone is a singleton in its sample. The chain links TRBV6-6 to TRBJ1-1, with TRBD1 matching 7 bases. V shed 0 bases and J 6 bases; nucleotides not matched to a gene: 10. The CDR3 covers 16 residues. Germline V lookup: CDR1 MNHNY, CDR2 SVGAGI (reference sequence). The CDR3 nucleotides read TGTGCCAGCAGTTACTCGACAGGGCCCCCCGAGCCTGAAGCTTTCTTT. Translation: CASSYSTGPPEPEAFF.

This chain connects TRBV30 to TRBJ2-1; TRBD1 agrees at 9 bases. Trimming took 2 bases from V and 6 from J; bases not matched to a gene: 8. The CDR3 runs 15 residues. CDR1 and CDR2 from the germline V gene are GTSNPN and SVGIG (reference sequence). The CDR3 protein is CAWSSRTGVSNEQFF. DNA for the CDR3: TGTGCCTGGAGTTCGCGGACAGGGGTGAGCAATGAGCAGTTCTTC.

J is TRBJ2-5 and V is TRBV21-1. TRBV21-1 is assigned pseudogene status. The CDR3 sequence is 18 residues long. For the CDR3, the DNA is TGTGCCAGCAGCAAAGTATTCCCCCCGAAACGAATCCAAGAGACCCAGTACTTC. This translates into CASSKVFPPKRIQETQYF.

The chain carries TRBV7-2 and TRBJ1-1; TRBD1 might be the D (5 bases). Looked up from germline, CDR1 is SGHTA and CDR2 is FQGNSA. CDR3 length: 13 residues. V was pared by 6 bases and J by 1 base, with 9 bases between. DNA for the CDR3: TGTGCCAGCAGGCAACAGGCGAACACTGAAGCTTTCTTT. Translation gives CASRQQANTEAFF.

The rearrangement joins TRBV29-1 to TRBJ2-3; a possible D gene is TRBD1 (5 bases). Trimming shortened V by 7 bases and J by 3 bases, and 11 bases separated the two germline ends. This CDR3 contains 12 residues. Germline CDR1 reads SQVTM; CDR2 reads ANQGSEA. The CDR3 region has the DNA TGCAGCGGGGGCCCTGGGACAGATACGCAGTATTTT. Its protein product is CSGGPGTDTQYF.